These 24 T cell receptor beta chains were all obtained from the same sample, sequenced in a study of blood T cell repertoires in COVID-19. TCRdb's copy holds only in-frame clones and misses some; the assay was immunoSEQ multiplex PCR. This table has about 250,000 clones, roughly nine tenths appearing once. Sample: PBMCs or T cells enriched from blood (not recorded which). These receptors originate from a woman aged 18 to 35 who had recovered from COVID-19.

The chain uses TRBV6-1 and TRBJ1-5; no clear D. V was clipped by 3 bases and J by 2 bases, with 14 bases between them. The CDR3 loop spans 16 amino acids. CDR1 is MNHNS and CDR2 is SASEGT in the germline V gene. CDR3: CASSEAGYGGNQPQHF. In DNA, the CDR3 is TGTGCCAGCAGTGAGGCGGGGTATGGTGGCAATCAGCCCCAGCATTTT.

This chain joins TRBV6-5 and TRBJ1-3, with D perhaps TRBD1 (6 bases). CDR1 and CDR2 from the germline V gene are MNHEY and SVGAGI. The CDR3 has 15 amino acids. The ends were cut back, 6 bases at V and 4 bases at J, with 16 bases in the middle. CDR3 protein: CASRPQGPMGNTIYF. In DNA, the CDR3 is TGTGCCAGCAGACCTCAGGGGCCCATGGGAAACACCATATATTTT.

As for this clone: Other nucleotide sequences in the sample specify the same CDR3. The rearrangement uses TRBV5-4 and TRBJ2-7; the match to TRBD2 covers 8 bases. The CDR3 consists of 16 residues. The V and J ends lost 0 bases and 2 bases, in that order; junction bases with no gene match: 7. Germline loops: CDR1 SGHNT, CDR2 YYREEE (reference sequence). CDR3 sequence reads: CASSLAGSGGAYEQYF. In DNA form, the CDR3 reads TGTGCCAGCAGCTTGGCCGGGAGCGGGGGAGCCTACGAGCAGTACTTC.

The CDR3 DNA reads as TGTGCCAGCAGCTCAGGGGAAACTGAAGCTTTCTTT. Protein: CASSSGETEAFF. The chain carries TRBV5-4 and TRBJ1-1; TRBD1 might be the D (6 bases). The CDR3 has 12 residues. Trimming left V 3 bases short and J 5 bases short, with 8 bases between. Per germline, CDR1 SGHNT and CDR2 YYREEE (reference sequence).

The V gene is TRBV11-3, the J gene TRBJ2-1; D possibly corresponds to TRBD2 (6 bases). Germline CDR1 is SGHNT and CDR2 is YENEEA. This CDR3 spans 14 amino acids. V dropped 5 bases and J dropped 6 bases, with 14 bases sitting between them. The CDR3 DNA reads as TGTGCCAGCAGCCGGGGACTCAATAGCAATGAGCAGTTCTTC. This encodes CASSRGLNSNEQFF.

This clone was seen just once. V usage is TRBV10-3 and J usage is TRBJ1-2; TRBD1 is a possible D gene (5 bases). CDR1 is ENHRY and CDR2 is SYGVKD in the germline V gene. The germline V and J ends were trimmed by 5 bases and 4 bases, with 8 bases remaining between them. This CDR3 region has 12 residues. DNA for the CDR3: TGTGCCATCAGTTTAGACAGCTATGGCTACACCTTC. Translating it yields CAISLDSYGYTF.

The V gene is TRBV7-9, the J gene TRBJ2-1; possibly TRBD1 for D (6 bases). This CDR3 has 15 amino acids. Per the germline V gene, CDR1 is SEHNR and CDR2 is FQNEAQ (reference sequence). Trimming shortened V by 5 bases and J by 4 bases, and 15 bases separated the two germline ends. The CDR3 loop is CASSPAGVPYNEQFF. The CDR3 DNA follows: TGTGCCAGCAGCCCAGCAGGGGTACCGTACAATGAGCAGTTCTTC.

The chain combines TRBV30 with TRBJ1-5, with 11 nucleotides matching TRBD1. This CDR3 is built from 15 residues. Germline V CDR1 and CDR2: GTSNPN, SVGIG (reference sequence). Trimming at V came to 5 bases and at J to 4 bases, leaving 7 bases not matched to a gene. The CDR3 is CAWGKGQGANQPQHF. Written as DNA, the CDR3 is TGTGCCTGGGGGAAAGGACAGGGGGCGAATCAGCCCCAGCATTTT.

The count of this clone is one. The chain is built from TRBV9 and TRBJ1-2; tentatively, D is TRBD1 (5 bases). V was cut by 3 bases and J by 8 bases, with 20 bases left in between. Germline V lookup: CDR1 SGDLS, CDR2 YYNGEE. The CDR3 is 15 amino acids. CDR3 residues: CASSDGAVHGQGYTF. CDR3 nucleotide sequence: TGTGCCAGCAGCGATGGGGCCGTACACGGACAAGGCTACACCTTC.

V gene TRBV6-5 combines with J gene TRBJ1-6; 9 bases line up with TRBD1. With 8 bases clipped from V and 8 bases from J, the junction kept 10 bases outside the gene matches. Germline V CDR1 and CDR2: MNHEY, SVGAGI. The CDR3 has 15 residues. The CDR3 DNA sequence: TGTGCCAGCGCGACCCCACAGGGGGCATATTCACCCCTCCACTTT. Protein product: CASATPQGAYSPLHF.

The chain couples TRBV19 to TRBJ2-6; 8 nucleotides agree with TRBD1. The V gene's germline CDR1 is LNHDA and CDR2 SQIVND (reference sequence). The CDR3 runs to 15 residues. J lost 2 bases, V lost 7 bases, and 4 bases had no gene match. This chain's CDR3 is CASTDRVAGANVLTF. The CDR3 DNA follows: TGTGCCAGTACGGACAGGGTTGCTGGGGCCAACGTCCTGACTTTC.

CDR3 bases: TGTGCCAGCTCACGGGACACCAACACTGAAGCTTTCTTT. Encoded protein: CASSRDTNTEAFF. V gene TRBV18 combines with J gene TRBJ1-1, with D tentatively TRBD1 (6 bases). CDR3 length: 13 amino acids. Trimming shortened V by 4 bases and J by 2 bases, and 8 bases separated the two germline ends. Germline V lookup: CDR1 KGHSH, CDR2 LQKENI.

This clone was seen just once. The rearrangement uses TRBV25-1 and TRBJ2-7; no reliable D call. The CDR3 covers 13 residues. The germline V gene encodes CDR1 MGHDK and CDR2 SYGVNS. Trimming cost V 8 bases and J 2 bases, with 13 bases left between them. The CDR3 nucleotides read TGTGCCAGCGGAGAGATTGTCACCTACGAGCAGTACTTC. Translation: CASGEIVTYEQYF.

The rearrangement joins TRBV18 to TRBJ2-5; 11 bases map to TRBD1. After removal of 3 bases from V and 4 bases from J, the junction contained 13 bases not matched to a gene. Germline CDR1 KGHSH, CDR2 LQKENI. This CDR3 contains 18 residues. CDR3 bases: TGTGCCAGCTCACCGGATTGGACAGGGGGCCGGGGTGGAGAGACCCAGTACTTC. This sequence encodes CASSPDWTGGRGGETQYF.

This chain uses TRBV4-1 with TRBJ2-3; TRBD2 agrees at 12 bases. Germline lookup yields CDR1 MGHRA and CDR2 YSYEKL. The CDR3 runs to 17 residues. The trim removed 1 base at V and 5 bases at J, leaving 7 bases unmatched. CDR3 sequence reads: CASSQVASGGAGDTQYF. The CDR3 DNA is TGCGCCAGCAGCCAAGTGGCTAGCGGGGGGGCGGGAGATACGCAGTATTTT.

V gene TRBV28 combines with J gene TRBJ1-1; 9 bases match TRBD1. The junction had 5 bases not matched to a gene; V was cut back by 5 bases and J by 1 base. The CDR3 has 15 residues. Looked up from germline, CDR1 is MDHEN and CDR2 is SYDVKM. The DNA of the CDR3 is TGTGCCAGCAGTCCGGACAGGGGCTCGAACACTGAAGCTTTCTTT. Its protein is CASSPDRGSNTEAFF.

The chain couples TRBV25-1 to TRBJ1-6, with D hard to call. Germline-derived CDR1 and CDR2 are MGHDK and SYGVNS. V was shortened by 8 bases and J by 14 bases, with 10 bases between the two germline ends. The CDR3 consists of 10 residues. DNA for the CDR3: TGTGCCAGCGGAGGGATAACCCTCCACTTT. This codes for CASGGITLHF.

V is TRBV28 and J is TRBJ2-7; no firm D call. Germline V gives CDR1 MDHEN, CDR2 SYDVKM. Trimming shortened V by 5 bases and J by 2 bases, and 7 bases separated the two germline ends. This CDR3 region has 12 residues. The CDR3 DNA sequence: TGTGCCAGCAGTCCACAAGCCTACGAGCAGTACTTC. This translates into CASSPQAYEQYF.

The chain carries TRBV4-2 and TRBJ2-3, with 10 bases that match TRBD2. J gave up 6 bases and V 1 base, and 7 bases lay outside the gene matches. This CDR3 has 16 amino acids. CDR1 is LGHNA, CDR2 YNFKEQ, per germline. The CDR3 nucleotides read TGTGCCAGCAGCCAAGGTAGCGGGGGGCCAGGGGATACGCAGTATTTT. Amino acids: CASSQGSGGPGDTQYF.

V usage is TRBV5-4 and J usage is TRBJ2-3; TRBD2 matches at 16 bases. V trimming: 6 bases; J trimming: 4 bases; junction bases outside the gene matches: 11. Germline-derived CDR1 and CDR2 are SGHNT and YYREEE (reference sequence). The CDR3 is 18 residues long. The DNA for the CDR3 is TGTGCCAGCATCGAGACCGGGACTAGCGGGGGGGCGGCAGATACGCAGTATTTT. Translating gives CASIETGTSGGAADTQYF.

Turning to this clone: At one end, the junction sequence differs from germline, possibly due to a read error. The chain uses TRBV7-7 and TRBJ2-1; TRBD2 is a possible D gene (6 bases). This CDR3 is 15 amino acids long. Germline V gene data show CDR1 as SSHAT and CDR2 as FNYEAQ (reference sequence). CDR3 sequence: CASSLALRGNNEQFF. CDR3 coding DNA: TGTGCTAGCAGCTTAGCCCTACGGGGGAACAATGAGCAGTTCTTC.

DNA for the CDR3: TGTGCCAGCAGCCAAGTTAGCGGGGGGGTGAGCACAGATACGCAGTATTTT. It yields the protein CASSQVSGGVSTDTQYF. The J gene is TRBJ2-3, the V gene TRBV3-1 (or the pseudogene TRBV3-2), with 11 bases aligning to TRBD2. The CDR3 is 17 residues long. The V gene end was trimmed by 1 base and the J gene end by 0 bases; junction bases not matched to a gene: 3. Germline CDR1 LGHDT, CDR2 YNNKEL (reference sequence).

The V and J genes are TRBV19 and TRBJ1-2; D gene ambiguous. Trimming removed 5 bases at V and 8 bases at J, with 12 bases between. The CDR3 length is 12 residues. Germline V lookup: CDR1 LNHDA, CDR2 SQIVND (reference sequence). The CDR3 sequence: CASSEARRGYTF. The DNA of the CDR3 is TGTGCCAGTAGTGAGGCCCGTCGGGGCTACACCTTC.

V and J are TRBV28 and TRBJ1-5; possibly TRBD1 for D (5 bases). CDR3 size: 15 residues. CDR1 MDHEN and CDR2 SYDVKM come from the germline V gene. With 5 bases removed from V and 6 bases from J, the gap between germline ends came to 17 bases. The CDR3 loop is CASSRTGRVIQPQHF. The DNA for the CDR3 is TGTGCCAGCAGTCGTACGGGCAGGGTTATTCAGCCCCAGCATTTT.